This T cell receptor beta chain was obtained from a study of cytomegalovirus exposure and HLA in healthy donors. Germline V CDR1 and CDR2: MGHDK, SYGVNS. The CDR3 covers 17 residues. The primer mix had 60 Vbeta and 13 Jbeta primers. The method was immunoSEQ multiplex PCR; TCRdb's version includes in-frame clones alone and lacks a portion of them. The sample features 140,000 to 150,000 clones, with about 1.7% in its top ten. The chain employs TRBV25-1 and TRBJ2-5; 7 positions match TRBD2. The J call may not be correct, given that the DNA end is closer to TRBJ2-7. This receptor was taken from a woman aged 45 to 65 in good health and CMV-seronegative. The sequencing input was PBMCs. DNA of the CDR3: TGTGCCAGCAGTGAATCCTGGGGAGGGATTCACTCCTACGAGCAGTACTTC. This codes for CASSESWGGIHSYEQYF.